The 7 T cell receptor beta chains below all came from one sample that was sequenced in a study of CD8+ T cells in alopecia areata. TCR sequencing used cDNA made by reverse transcription of extracted RNA. Here immunoSEQ multiplex PCR was the method, and the copy in TCRdb shows in-frame clones only, minus some. Of tens of thousands of clones detected, around three quarters appear once; the ten largest clones hold around 19%. Material: NKG2D-low CD8+ T cells sorted from blood. Receptors originate from a human donor with alopecia areata.

The J gene is TRBJ2-1, the V gene TRBV6-1; 11 bases fit TRBD2. This CDR3 is built from 16 residues. V lost 6 bases, J lost 2 bases, and 6 bases stayed unmatched. Germline loops: CDR1 MNHNS, CDR2 SASEGT. The CDR3 DNA reads as TGTGCCAGCAGAGAATTAGCGGGAGGGCCCTACAATGAGCAGTTCTTC. It yields the protein CASRELAGGPYNEQFF.

There are a few counts of this clone. This chain connects TRBV7-2 to TRBJ1-3; D is unclear. Trimming removed 5 bases at V and 0 bases at J, with 8 bases between. The CDR3 length is 14 residues. Germline V gene lookup returns CDR1 SGHTA and CDR2 FQGNSA. CDR3 amino acids: CASSASPSGNTIYF. The CDR3 DNA reads as TGTGCCAGCAGCGCTTCCCCCTCTGGAAACACCATATATTTT.

This sequence joins TRBV5-4 and TRBJ2-4; 14 bases agree with TRBD2. Germline CDR1 SGHNT, CDR2 YYREEE (reference sequence). CDR3 length: 20 residues. The V gene end was trimmed by 5 bases and the J gene end by 1 base; junction bases not matched to a gene: 14. The chain's CDR3 is CASRHGPGLAGVGAKNIQYF. In DNA, the CDR3 is TGTGCCAGCAGACACGGACCGGGACTAGCGGGAGTGGGCGCCAAAAACATTCAGTACTTC.

The rearrangement uses TRBV15 and TRBJ1-1, with D hard to call. Trimming stripped 1 base from V and 8 bases from J, with 14 bases between. The CDR3 is 14 amino acids. Germline V gene sequence: CDR1 LNHNV, CDR2 YYDKDF (reference sequence). The CDR3 nucleotides read TGTGCCACCAGCAGAGCTCGCCCGGTACTAGAAGCTTTCTTT. Protein: CATSRARPVLEAFF.

The V call is TRBV9, the J call TRBJ2-7, with D maybe TRBD2 (5 bases). Germline V lookup: CDR1 SGDLS, CDR2 YYNGEE. V dropped 2 bases and J dropped 0 bases, with 6 bases sitting between them. CDR3 length: 13 residues. This CDR3 reads CASSVGSSYEQYF. The CDR3 DNA reads TGTGCCAGCAGCGTGGGGAGCTCCTACGAGCAGTACTTC.

The chain links TRBV7-9 to TRBJ2-3; TRBD2 agrees at 9 bases. This CDR3 comprises 16 residues. Per germline, CDR1 SEHNR and CDR2 FQNEAQ (reference sequence). Trimming removed 0 bases from V and 2 bases from J; junction bases left unmatched: 3. The CDR3 protein is CASSLAQRGVTDTQYF. CDR3 DNA sequence: TGTGCCAGCAGCTTAGCGCAGCGGGGGGTCACAGATACGCAGTATTTT.

The chain joins TRBV7-9 to TRBJ2-7, with 7 bases identical to TRBD1. This CDR3 is built from 16 residues. Per germline, CDR1 SEHNR and CDR2 FQNEAQ (reference sequence). Trimming took 4 bases from V and 2 from J; bases not matched to a gene: 11. The CDR3 protein is CASSSMTGTNTYEQYF. CDR3 coding DNA: TGTGCCAGCAGCTCAATGACAGGGACAAATACCTACGAGCAGTACTTC.